This paragraph covers one T cell receptor (beta chain) sequence. The sample comes from a study of blood T cell repertoires in COVID-19. Across the study: Acute and convalescent COVID-19 specimens originated in the United States, Italy and Spain. T cells, B-cell-depleted T cells, or PBMCs provided the cDNA or gDNA that served as material.

Original handling: Estimated nucleated cell counts came from reference gene primer amplification. Libraries were prepared by immunoSEQ multiplex PCR; TCRdb keeps only in-frame clonotypes and omits some of them. That table furnishes V, J and clone size, whereas the DNA furnished D and trimming. The sample lists about 70,000 clones, under 90% seen once, with 18% in the top ten. The ends were cut back, 0 bases at V and 8 bases at J, with 16 bases in the middle. Germline V lookup: CDR1 LGHNA, CDR2 YSLEER. CDR3 length equals 16 residues. The TCR originated in a man between 65 and 80 years old who had recovered from COVID-19. The chain uses TRBV4-3 and TRBJ1-4; D perhaps matches TRBD1 (6 bases). Source material: peripheral blood. CDR3 region: CASSQEWRGAREKLFF. For the CDR3, the DNA is TGCGCCAGCAGCCAAGAGTGGCGGGGGGCACGAGAAAAACTGTTTTTT.